This entry features one TCR beta chain sequence. The antigen remains undetermined. The method was immunoSEQ multiplex PCR; TCRdb's version includes in-frame clones alone and lacks a portion of them. In the table there are tens of thousands of clones, more than 90% of which are singletons. The sample belongs to a study of OX40 agonist ivuxolimab in advanced cancers. Study-wide background: It was permissible to have had prior anti-PD-1, anti-PD-L1 or anti-CTLA-4 therapy, and around 41% had some. Study-wide results and limits: Mean expanded clone counts were higher in CD8+ than CD4+ T cells. Some nonresponders also had low normalized T-cell clonal expansion.

The V gene's germline CDR1 is LNHDA and CDR2 SQIVND (reference sequence). This CDR3 region has 13 residues. V lost 7 bases and J 8 bases, leaving 14 bases between the germline ends. The specimen comprised CD4+ or CD8+ T cells sorted from blood, sampled in a trial of the OX40 agonist ivuxolimab. This chain joins TRBV19 and TRBJ1-4; D gene ambiguous. The clonotype was recovered from an adult with an advanced solid tumor such as melanoma, head and neck, liver or kidney cancer. The chain's CDR3 is CASMRRETEKLFF. The DNA for the CDR3 is TGTGCCAGTATGAGGCGGGAAACAGAAAAACTGTTTTTT. The full variable domain, rest sourced from reference TRBV19 and TRBJ1-4, is DGGITQSPKYLFRKEGQNVTLSCEQNLNHDAMYWYRQDPGQGLRLIYYSQIVNDFQKGDIAEGYSVSREKKESFPLTVTSAQKNPTAFYLCASMRRETEKLFFGSGTQLSVL.